The entry below describes one TCR beta chain. What it binds is unknown. The data were taken from a study of T-cell memory formation after mild COVID-19. TCRdb fed the 5' RACE reads into MiXCR, producing one record per CDR3 protein. The table shows under 550,000 distinct CDR3 sequences, with approximately 18% occurring only once. Trimming took off 5 bases at V and 6 bases at J, with 17 bases between the two ends. The CDR3 contains 15 residues. CDR1 MNHEY and CDR2 SVGEGT come from the germline V gene. Study findings and constraints: Some SARS-CoV-2-responding clones were already detected in memory before infection.

The chain uses TRBV6-2 or TRBV6-3 and TRBJ2-1; TRBD1 might be the D (6 bases). The TCR sequence derives from an adult woman who had mild COVID-19 (a few samples of this study predate the infection). Cell type and time point are not known. Sequencing was performed on PBMCs or a T cell subset sorted from them (not recorded which). In DNA, the CDR3 is TGTGCCAGCAGTATAGGGGGAGCGCCCTCCAATGAGCAGTTCTTC. Its translation: CASSIGGAPSNEQFF.